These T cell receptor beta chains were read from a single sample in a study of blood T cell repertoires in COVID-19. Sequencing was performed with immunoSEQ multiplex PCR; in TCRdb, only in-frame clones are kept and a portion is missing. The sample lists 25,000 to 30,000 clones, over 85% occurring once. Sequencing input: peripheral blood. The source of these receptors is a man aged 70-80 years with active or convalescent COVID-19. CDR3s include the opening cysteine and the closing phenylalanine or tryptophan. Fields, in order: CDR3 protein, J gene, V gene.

cdr3_aa: CASSLALRGGEQFF; j_call: TRBJ2-1; v_call: TRBV5-6
cdr3_aa: CASSETQGVFFF; j_call: TRBJ2-1; v_call: TRBV2
cdr3_aa: CASSRAPGQSSGYTF; j_call: TRBJ1-2; v_call: TRBV19
cdr3_aa: CASSYLRDRGGWNTEAFF; j_call: TRBJ1-1; v_call: TRBV6-2/TRBV6-3
cdr3_aa: CASSEFPDSNYGYTF; j_call: TRBJ1-2; v_call: TRBV25-1
cdr3_aa: CASSFSGGPTDTQYF; j_call: TRBJ2-3; v_call: TRBV9
cdr3_aa: CASSLGEPYEQYF; j_call: TRBJ2-7; v_call: TRBV7-2
cdr3_aa: CSVEQGAGEAFF; j_call: TRBJ1-1; v_call: TRBV29-1
cdr3_aa: CASSVFSGTGELFF; j_call: TRBJ2-2; v_call: TRBV9
cdr3_aa: CASSLGARDTQYF; j_call: TRBJ2-3; v_call: TRBV5-1
cdr3_aa: CSGAGQGVGGELFF; j_call: TRBJ2-2; v_call: TRBV29-1
cdr3_aa: CASSLDSQGRGYTF; j_call: TRBJ1-2; v_call: TRBV5-6
cdr3_aa: CAWDSGQNIQYF; j_call: TRBJ2-4; v_call: TRBV30
cdr3_aa: CASSLRSGHEQFF; j_call: TRBJ2-1; v_call: TRBV12-3/TRBV12-4
cdr3_aa: CASSLGGTLSTDTQYF; j_call: TRBJ2-3; v_call: TRBV5-4
cdr3_aa: CASSLDGMTANTGELFF; j_call: TRBJ2-2; v_call: TRBV19
cdr3_aa: CAWSEPGIQAFF; j_call: TRBJ1-1; v_call: TRBV30
cdr3_aa: CASSQAGGVETQYF; j_call: TRBJ2-5; v_call: TRBV4-2
cdr3_aa: CASSELDRDNSPLHF; j_call: TRBJ1-6; v_call: TRBV6-1
cdr3_aa: CASKPGTPTGELFF; j_call: TRBJ2-2; v_call: TRBV14
cdr3_aa: CASSYSTVSGGGNTEAFF; j_call: TRBJ1-1; v_call: TRBV6-2/TRBV6-3
cdr3_aa: CASGELTLELFF; j_call: TRBJ1-4; v_call: TRBV19
cdr3_aa: CASAGSNQPQHF; j_call: TRBJ1-5; v_call: TRBV25-1
cdr3_aa: CASSPRTDYNEQFF; j_call: TRBJ2-1; v_call: TRBV18
cdr3_aa: CASSQDLGGGAYEQYF; j_call: TRBJ2-7; v_call: TRBV4-2
cdr3_aa: CAGEGTVTYNEQFF; j_call: TRBJ2-1; v_call: TRBV7-9
cdr3_aa: CASSQQQGSPNEQYF; j_call: TRBJ2-7; v_call: TRBV4-1
cdr3_aa: CASSDRGGGLSPINEQFF; j_call: TRBJ2-1; v_call: TRBV2
cdr3_aa: CASSPTAGEGYTF; j_call: TRBJ1-2; v_call: TRBV18
cdr3_aa: CASSQDPSTGGPYEQYF; j_call: TRBJ2-7; v_call: TRBV4-3
cdr3_aa: CAISESGQGLRETQYF; j_call: TRBJ2-5; v_call: TRBV10-3
cdr3_aa: CASNPNRAEPNSPLHF; j_call: TRBJ1-6; v_call: TRBV2
cdr3_aa: CASSPSGSVTGELFF; j_call: TRBJ2-2; v_call: TRBV6-5
cdr3_aa: CASSSPLGTGTGELFF; j_call: TRBJ2-2; v_call: TRBV7-8
cdr3_aa: CASSVNHWTGETNEKLFF; j_call: TRBJ1-4; v_call: TRBV4-3
cdr3_aa: CASSRQRDNTDTQYF; j_call: TRBJ2-3; v_call: TRBV5-1
cdr3_aa: CASSPLTGGPASADTQYF; j_call: TRBJ2-3; v_call: TRBV6-6
cdr3_aa: CASKGQDNSPLHF; j_call: TRBJ1-6; v_call: TRBV5-1
cdr3_aa: CASSSTARLADTGELFF; j_call: TRBJ2-2; v_call: TRBV5-1
cdr3_aa: CASNPRGGKAFF; j_call: TRBJ1-1; v_call: TRBV6-1
cdr3_aa: CASSIQTGPVYGYTF; j_call: TRBJ1-2; v_call: TRBV19
cdr3_aa: CASSLSAGGAGETQYF; j_call: TRBJ2-5; v_call: TRBV27
cdr3_aa: CASSVSSGGVHEQYF; j_call: TRBJ2-7; v_call: TRBV9
cdr3_aa: CASSQGTGVFEKLFF; j_call: TRBJ1-4; v_call: TRBV3-1/TRBV3-2
cdr3_aa: CASSLRSASGTDTQYF; j_call: TRBJ2-3; v_call: TRBV7-3
cdr3_aa: CASSSGGSTDTQYF; j_call: TRBJ2-3; v_call: TRBV5-4
cdr3_aa: CASSYQYSNQPQHF; j_call: TRBJ1-5; v_call: TRBV27
cdr3_aa: CAIRGRQETEAFF; j_call: TRBJ1-1; v_call: TRBV10-3
cdr3_aa: CASSLTGLAGGPSGTDTQYF; j_call: TRBJ2-3; v_call: TRBV7-3
cdr3_aa: CASSPSPPQTTGSLHF; j_call: TRBJ1-6; v_call: TRBV18
cdr3_aa: CASSVVGDTDTQYF; j_call: TRBJ2-3; v_call: TRBV9
cdr3_aa: CATSDPTDNEQFF; j_call: TRBJ2-1; v_call: TRBV24-1
cdr3_aa: CASSIVSRLSNEQFF; j_call: TRBJ2-1; v_call: TRBV19
cdr3_aa: CASSIRGTDSNYGYTF; j_call: TRBJ1-2; v_call: TRBV19
cdr3_aa: CASWEGTARTDTQYF; j_call: TRBJ2-3; v_call: TRBV28
cdr3_aa: CASSPNRDSEAFF; j_call: TRBJ1-1; v_call: TRBV18
cdr3_aa: CASGPNRREYNEQFF; j_call: TRBJ2-1; v_call: TRBV12-5
cdr3_aa: CASSSEGWQYF; j_call: TRBJ2-7; v_call: TRBV2